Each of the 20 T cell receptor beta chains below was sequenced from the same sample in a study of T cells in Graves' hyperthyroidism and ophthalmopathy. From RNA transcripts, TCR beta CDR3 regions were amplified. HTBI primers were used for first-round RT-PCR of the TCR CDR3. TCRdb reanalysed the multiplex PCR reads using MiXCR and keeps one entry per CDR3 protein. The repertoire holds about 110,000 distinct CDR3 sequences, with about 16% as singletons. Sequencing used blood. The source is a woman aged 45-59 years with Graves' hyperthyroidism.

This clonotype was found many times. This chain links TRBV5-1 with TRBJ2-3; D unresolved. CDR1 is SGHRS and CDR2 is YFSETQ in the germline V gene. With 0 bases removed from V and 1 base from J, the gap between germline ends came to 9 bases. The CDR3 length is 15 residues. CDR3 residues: CASSLESDGTDTQYF. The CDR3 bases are TGCGCCAGCAGCTTGGAGAGCGACGGCACAGATACGCAGTATTTT.

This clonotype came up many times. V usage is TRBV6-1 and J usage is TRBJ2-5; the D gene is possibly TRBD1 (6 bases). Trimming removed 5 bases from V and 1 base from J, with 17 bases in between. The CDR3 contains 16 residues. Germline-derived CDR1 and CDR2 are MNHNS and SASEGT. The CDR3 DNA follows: TGTGCCAGCAGTCTACAGGGTGTTTACACCCAAGAGACCCAGTACTTC. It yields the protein CASSLQGVYTQETQYF.

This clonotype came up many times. CDR3 nucleotides: TGTGCCAGCAGCTTAAGGACTAGCGGAACTACCGGGGAGCTGTTTTTT. It specifies CASSLRTSGTTGELFF. The chain employs TRBV7-2 and TRBJ2-2, with TRBD2 identical over 10 bases. The CDR3 is made up of 16 amino acids. V was clipped by 2 bases and J by 5 bases; unmatched bases: 5. The germline gives CDR1 SGHTA, CDR2 FQGNSA.

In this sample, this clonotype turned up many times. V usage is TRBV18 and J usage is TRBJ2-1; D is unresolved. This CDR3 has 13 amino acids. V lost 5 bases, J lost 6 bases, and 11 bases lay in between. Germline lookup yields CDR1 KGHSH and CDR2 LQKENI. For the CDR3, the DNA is TGTGCCAGCTCATCCTCGGGTCTCAATGAGCAGTTCTTC. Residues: CASSSSGLNEQFF.

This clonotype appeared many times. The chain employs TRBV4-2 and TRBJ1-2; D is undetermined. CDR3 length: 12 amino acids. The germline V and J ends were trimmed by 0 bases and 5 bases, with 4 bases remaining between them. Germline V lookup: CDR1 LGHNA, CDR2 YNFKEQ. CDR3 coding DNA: TGTGCCAGCAGCCAAGATTATTATGGCTACACCTTC. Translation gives CASSQDYYGYTF.

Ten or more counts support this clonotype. The CDR3 DNA reads TGTGCCAGCGACCCGGACTGGACCTACGAGCAGTACGTC. Amino acids: CASDPDWTYEQYV. V is TRBV6-1 and J is TRBJ2-7; possible D gene TRBD2, 5 bases. Germline assignment: CDR1 MNHNS and CDR2 SASEGT. The V end lost 8 bases, the J end lost 2 bases, and 13 bases lay between the germline ends. The length of the CDR3 is 13 residues.

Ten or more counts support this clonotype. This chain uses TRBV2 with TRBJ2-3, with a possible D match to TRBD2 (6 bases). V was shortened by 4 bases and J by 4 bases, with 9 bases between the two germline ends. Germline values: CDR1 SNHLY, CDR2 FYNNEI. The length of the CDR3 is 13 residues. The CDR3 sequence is CASSVGSADTQYF. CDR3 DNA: TGTGCCAGCAGTGTCGGGAGTGCAGATACGCAGTATTTT.

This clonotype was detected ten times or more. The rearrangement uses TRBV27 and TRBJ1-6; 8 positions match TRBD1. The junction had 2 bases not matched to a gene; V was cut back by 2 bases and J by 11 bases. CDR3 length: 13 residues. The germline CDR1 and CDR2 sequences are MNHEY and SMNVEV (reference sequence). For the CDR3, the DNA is TGTGCCAGCAGTTTAGGACAGGGAACACCCCTCCACTTT. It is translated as CASSLGQGTPLHF.

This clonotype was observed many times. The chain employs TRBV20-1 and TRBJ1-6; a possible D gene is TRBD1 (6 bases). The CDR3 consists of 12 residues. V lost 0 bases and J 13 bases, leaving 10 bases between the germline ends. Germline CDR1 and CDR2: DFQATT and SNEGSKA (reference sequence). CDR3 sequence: CSARDGDMPLHF. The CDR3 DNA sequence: TGCAGTGCTAGAGATGGGGACATGCCCCTCCACTTT.

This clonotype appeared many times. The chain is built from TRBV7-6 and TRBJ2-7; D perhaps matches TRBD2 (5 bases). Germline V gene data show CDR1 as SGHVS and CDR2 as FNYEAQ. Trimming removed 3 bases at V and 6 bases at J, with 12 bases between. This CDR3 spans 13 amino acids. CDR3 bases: TGTGCCAGCAGCTTGGTCGCAGGACTCGAGCAGTACGTC. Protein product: CASSLVAGLEQYV.

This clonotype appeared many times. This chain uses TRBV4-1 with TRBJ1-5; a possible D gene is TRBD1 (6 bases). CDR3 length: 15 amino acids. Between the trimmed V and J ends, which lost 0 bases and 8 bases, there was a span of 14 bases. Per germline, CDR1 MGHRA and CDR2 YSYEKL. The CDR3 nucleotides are TGCGCCAGCAGCCAAGAATTAACAGGGAGAGAGCCCCAGCATTTT. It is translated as CASSQELTGREPQHF.

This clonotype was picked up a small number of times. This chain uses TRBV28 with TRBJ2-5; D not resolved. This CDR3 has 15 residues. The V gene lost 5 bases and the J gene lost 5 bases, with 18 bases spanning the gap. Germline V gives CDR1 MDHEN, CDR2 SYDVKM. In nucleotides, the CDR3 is TGTGCCAGCAGTCCGACGCGAACCATAAAGGAGACCCAGTACTTC. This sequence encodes CASSPTRTIKETQYF.

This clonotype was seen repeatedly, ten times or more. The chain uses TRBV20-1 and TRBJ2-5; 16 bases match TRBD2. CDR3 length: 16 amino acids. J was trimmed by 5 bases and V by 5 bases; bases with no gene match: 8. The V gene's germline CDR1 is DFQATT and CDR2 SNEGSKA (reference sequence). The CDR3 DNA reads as TGCAGTGCTGAGGGGACTAGCGGGAGGGCCTGGGAGACCCAGTACTTC. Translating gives CSAEGTSGRAWETQYF.

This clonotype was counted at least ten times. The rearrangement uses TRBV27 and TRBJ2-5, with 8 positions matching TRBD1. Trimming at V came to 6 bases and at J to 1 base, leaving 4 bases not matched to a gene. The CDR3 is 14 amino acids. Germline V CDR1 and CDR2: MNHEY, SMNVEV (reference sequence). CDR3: CASRGTGPQETQYF. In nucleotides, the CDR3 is TGTGCCAGCAGGGGGACAGGTCCCCAAGAGACCCAGTACTTC.

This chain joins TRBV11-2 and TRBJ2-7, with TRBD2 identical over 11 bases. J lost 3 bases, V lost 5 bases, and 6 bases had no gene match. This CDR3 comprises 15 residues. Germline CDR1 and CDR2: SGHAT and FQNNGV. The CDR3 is CASSLRGLAVYEQYV. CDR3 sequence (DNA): TGTGCCAGCAGCCTCCGGGGACTAGCGGTCTACGAGCAGTACGTC.

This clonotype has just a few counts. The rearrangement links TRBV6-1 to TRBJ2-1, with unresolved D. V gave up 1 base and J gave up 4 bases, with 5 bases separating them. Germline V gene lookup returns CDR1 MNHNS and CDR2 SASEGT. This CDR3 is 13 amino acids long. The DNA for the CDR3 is TGTGCCAGCAGTGAAGAAAGATACAATGAGCAGTTCTTC. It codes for CASSEERYNEQFF.

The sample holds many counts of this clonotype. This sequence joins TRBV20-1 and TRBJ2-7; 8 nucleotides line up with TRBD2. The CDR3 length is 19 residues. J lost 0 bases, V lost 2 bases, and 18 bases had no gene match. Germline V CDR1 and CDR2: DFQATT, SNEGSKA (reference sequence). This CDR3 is CSARRSQRETLVSSYEQYF. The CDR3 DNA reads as TGCAGTGCTAGAAGGTCTCAGCGGGAGACCTTAGTGAGCTCCTACGAGCAGTACTTC.

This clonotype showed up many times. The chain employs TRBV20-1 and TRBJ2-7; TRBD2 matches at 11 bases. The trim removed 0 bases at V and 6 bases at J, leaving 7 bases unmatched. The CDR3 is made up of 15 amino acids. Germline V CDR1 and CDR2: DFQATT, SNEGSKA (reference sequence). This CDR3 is CSARERLAGGGEQYF. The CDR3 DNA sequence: TGCAGTGCTAGAGAGAGGCTAGCGGGAGGAGGCGAGCAGTACTTC.

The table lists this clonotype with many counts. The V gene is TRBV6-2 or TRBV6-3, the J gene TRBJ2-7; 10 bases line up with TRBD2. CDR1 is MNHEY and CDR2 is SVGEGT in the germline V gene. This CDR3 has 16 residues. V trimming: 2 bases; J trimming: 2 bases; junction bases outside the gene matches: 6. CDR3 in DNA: TGTGCCAGCAGTTACCCTACGCTAGCGGGAGCCTACGAGCAGTACTTC. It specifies CASSYPTLAGAYEQYF.

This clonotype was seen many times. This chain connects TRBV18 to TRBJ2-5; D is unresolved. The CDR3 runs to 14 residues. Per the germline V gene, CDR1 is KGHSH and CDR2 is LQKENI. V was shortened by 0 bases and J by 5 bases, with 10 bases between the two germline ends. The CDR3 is CASSPPSNGETQYF. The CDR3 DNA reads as TGTGCCAGCTCACCACCGAGCAACGGGGAGACCCAGTACTTC.